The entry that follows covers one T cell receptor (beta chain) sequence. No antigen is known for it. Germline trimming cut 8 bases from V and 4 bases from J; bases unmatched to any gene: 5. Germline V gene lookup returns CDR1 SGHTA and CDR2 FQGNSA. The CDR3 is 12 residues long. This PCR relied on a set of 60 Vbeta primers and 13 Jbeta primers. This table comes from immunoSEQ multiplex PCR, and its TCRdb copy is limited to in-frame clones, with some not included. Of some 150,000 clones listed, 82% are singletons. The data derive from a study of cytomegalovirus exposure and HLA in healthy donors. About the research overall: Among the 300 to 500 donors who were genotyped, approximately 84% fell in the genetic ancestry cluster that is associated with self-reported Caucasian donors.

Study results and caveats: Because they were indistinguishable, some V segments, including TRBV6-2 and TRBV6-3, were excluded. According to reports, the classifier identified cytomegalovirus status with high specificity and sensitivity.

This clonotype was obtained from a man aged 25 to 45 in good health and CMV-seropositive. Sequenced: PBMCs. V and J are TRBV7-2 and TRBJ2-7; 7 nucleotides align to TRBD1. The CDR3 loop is CASGGQIYEQYF. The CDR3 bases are TGTGCCAGCGGGGGACAGATATACGAGCAGTACTTC.